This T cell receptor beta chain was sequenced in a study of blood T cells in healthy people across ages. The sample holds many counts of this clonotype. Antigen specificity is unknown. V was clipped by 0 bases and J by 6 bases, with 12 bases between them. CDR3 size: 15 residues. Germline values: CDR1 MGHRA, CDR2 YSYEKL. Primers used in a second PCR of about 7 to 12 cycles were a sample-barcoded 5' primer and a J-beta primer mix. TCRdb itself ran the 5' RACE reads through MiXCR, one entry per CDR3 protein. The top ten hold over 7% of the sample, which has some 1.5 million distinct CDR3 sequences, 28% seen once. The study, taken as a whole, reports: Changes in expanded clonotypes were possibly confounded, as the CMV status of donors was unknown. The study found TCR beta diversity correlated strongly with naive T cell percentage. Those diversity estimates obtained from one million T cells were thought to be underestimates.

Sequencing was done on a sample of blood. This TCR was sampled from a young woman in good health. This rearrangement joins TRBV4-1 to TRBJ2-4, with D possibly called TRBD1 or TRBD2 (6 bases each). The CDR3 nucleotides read TGCGCCAGCAGCCAAGATCCCGGGGGCTTAAACATTCAGTACTTC. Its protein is CASSQDPGGLNIQYF.